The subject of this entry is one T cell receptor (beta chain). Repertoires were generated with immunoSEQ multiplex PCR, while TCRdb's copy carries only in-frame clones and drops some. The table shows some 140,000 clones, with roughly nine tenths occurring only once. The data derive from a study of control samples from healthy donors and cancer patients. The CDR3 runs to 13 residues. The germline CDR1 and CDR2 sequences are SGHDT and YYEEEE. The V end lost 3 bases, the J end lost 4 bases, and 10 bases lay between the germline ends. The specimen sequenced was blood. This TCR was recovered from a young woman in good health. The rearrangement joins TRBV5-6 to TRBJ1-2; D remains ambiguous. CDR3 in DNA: TGTGCCAGCAGCTCCATCCCGACCTATGGCTACACCTTC. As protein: CASSSIPTYGYTF.